This T cell receptor beta chain derives from a study of T cell responses to AZD1222 COVID-19 vaccine. A word on this clone: Its matching antigen is unknown.

Clones were read by immunoSEQ multiplex PCR, and TCRdb kept only the in-frame ones, dropping some. The profile shows about 120,000 clones, about 79% of them singletons. It was second doses at about 4 or about 12 weeks that were pooled. The study, taken as a whole, reports: Targeting of unmutated variant regions was reportedly seen in nearly half of spike-specific TCRs. The sample set comprised mostly white British donors with more females, and clonal diversity was possibly underestimated.

The sequenced sample was peripheral blood, obtained 28 days after the second AZD1222 dose. This receptor was taken from an adult who received the AZD1222 COVID-19 vaccine.

Here the CDR3 DNA reads TGCGCCAGCAGCTTGGGGCAGACTAATTCACCCCTCCACTTT. The encoded protein is CASSLGQTNSPLHF. The chain links TRBV5-1 to TRBJ1-6; D is uncertain. Between the trimmed V and J ends, which lost 0 bases and 6 bases, there was a span of 7 bases. The CDR3 runs 14 residues. Germline V gene data show CDR1 as SGHRS and CDR2 as YFSETQ.